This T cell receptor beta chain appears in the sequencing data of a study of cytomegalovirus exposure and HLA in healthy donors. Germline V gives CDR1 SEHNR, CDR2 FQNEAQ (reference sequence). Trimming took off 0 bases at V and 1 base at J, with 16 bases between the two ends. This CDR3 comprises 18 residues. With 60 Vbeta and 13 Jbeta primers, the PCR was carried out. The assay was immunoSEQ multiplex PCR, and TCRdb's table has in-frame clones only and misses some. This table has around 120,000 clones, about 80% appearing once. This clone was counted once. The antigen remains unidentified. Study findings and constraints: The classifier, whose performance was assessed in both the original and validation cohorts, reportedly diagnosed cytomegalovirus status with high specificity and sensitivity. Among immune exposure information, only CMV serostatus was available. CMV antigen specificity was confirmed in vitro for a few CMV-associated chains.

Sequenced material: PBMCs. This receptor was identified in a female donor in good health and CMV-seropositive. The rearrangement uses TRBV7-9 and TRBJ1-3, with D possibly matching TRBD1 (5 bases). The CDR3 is CASSLAQDSQASGNTIYF. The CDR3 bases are TGTGCCAGCAGCTTAGCCCAAGACAGTCAAGCTTCTGGAAACACCATATATTTT.